What follows are 14 T cell receptor beta chains derived from one specimen sequenced in a study of human T cells and chemical hapten exposure. Time point defined: patch test 2, 6 weeks after DPC sensitization. The treatment was: therapeutic diphenylcyclopropenone sensitization with weekly scalp DPC. MiXCR was run by TCRdb on the RACE reads, yielding one entry per CDR3 protein. Here the sample spans approximately 68,000 distinct CDR3 sequences, 6.5% to 10% being singletons. This specimen was whole blood, taken in connection with sensitization to the hapten diphenylcyclopropenone (DPC). The receptors derive from a woman aged 50 to 60 with alopecia areata. Some clones in this sample may be carry-over from other donors' samples.

There are many counts of this clonotype. The rearrangement links TRBV24-1 to TRBJ2-1; no reliable D call. CDR1 and CDR2 from the germline V gene are KGHDR and SFDVKD. This CDR3 spans 12 amino acids. The V end was cut by 4 bases, the J end by 5 bases, with 5 bases between. The CDR3 DNA follows: TGTGCCACCAGTGAGGCTAACAATGAGCAGTTCTTC. Encoded protein: CATSEANNEQFF.

This sequence joins TRBV5-1 and TRBJ2-1; TRBD1 aligns across 7 bases. Germline CDR1 SGHRS, CDR2 YFSETQ. The CDR3 extends over 15 amino acids. V dropped 7 bases and J dropped 7; count of bases not matched to a gene: 14. The CDR3 DNA is TGCGCCAGCCGCCGGGACAGCCCGGGAAGGAATGAGCAGTTCTTC. It yields the protein CASRRDSPGRNEQFF.

The table lists this clonotype with a few counts. The chain links TRBV28 to TRBJ2-3; D gene uncertain. V gave up 8 bases and J gave up 3 bases, with 9 bases separating them. From germline, CDR1 is MDHEN and CDR2 SYDVKM. The CDR3 is 12 amino acids. The CDR3 is CASRPITDTQYF. DNA of the CDR3: TGTGCCAGCCGCCCGATTACAGATACGCAGTATTTT. Full variable domain (missing parts from reference TRBV28 and TRBJ2-3): DVKVTQSSRYLVKRTGEKVFLECVQDMDHENMFWYRQDPGLGLRLIYFSYDVKMKEKGDIPEGYSVSREKKERFSLILESASTNQTSMYLCASRPITDTQYFGPGTRLTVL.

Comments on this clonotype: A single base separates this from a much larger clone, so it may be a read error. The V and J genes are TRBV6-5 and TRBJ1-6; D unclear. Germline values: CDR1 MNHEY, CDR2 SVGAGI. Between the trimmed V and J ends, which lost 6 bases and 7 bases, there was a span of 19 bases. This CDR3 has 16 amino acids. DNA for the CDR3: TGTGCCAGCAGCCCGCTTGGGGAGGGAGGAAATTCACCCCTCCACTTT. This sequence encodes CASSPLGEGGNSPLHF.

This clonotype has just a few counts. The chain uses TRBV29-1 and TRBJ1-2, with D possibly TRBD1 on 6 matching bases. Germline values: CDR1 SQVTM, CDR2 ANQGSEA. CDR3 size: 13 residues. Deletions cut 5 bases from V and 7 bases from J, with 17 bases between. CDR3 in DNA: TGCAGCGTTCAATTACTGGGAGGGGGTGGCTACACCTTC. Translating it yields CSVQLLGGGGYTF.

This clonotype has a handful of counts. The CDR3 bases are TGTGCCATCAGTGAGTCGGGGGTTTCACCCCTCCACTTT. It is translated as CAISESGVSPLHF. V is TRBV10-3 and J is TRBJ1-6; TRBD1 is a possible D gene (5 bases). Germline CDR1 reads ENHRY; CDR2 reads SYGVKD. Trimming cost V 0 bases and J 9 bases, with 6 bases left between them. This CDR3 is 13 amino acids long.

V usage is TRBV2 and J usage is TRBJ2-7; possibly TRBD2 for D (5 bases). Germline V gene data show CDR1 as SNHLY and CDR2 as FYNNEI. This CDR3 spans 13 amino acids. With 9 bases removed from V and 7 bases from J, the gap between germline ends came to 19 bases. CDR3 loop: CARKVPVEDEQYF. DNA for the CDR3: TGTGCCAGGAAGGTTCCGGTGGAGGATGAGCAGTACTTC.

This clonotype was seen at least ten times. The chain joins TRBV27 to TRBJ1-1; D not resolved. The CDR3 consists of 15 residues. The germline V gene encodes CDR1 MNHEY and CDR2 SMNVEV (reference sequence). The V gene lost 7 bases and the J gene lost 1 base, with 16 bases spanning the gap. Here the CDR3 reads CASNPLRGPNTEAFF. CDR3 bases: TGTGCCAGCAACCCCCTGAGAGGGCCGAACACTGAAGCTTTCTTT.

This clonotype has a handful of counts. The gene calls are TRBV5-1 and TRBJ2-2; maybe TRBD2 (5 bases). Deletions cut 4 bases from V and 1 base from J, with 14 bases between. This CDR3 spans 16 amino acids. Germline assignment: CDR1 SGHRS and CDR2 YFSETQ. The CDR3 DNA reads TGCGCCAGCAGCCCGGGAAGCAGTTTGAACACCGGGGAGCTGTTTTTT. It is translated as CASSPGSSLNTGELFF.

Details on this clonotype: A much larger clonotype is one base distant, so this may be a read error. This chain uses TRBV29-1 with TRBJ2-1; D is ambiguous. The CDR3 runs 10 residues. Germline V lookup: CDR1 SQVTM, CDR2 ANQGSEA. For the CDR3, the DNA is TGCGGCGGCAGATACAATGAGCAGTTCTTC. This translates into CGGRYNEQFF.

The J gene is TRBJ2-3, the V gene TRBV7-2, with a weak D call TRBD2 (5 bases). Germline V lookup: CDR1 SGHTA, CDR2 FQGNSA. The CDR3 has 16 residues. V gave up 2 bases and J gave up 2 bases, with 14 bases separating them. The DNA of the CDR3 is TGTGCCAGCAGCTTATCCGGGGTCCGGACCACAGATACGCAGTATTTT. Protein: CASSLSGVRTTDTQYF.

The chain couples TRBV11-2 to TRBJ1-1, with D unclear. Germline loops: CDR1 SGHAT, CDR2 FQNNGV. V was pared by 5 bases and J by 4 bases, with 8 bases between. The CDR3 contains 12 residues. Here the CDR3 reads CASSVRFTEAFF. For the CDR3, the DNA is TGTGCCAGCAGCGTGAGGTTCACTGAAGCTTTCTTT.

The chain is built from TRBV7-7 and TRBJ2-3; D gene uncertain. The CDR3 extends over 14 amino acids. V was shortened by 5 bases and J by 1 base, with 10 bases between the two germline ends. From germline, CDR1 is SSHAT and CDR2 FNYEAQ (reference sequence). The CDR3 bases are TGTGCCAGCAGCCCGAACGGCCGCACAGATACGCAGTATTTT. As protein: CASSPNGRTDTQYF. The full variable domain, its missing parts supplied by reference TRBV7-7 and TRBJ2-3, is GAGVSQSPRYKVTKRGQDVTLRCDPISSHATLYWYQQALGQGPEFLTYFNYEAQPDKSGLPSDRFSAERPEGSISTLTIQRTEQRDSAMYRCASSPNGRTDTQYFGPGTRLTVL.

This clonotype was observed many times. The J gene is TRBJ1-5, the V gene TRBV28; no clear D. Germline-derived CDR1 and CDR2 are MDHEN and SYDVKM. The CDR3 sequence is 14 residues long. The germline V and J ends were trimmed by 2 bases and 3 bases, with 8 bases remaining between them. CDR3 DNA: TGTGCCAGCAGTTTACAGTCAAACAATCAGCCCCAGCATTTT. Encoded protein: CASSLQSNNQPQHF.